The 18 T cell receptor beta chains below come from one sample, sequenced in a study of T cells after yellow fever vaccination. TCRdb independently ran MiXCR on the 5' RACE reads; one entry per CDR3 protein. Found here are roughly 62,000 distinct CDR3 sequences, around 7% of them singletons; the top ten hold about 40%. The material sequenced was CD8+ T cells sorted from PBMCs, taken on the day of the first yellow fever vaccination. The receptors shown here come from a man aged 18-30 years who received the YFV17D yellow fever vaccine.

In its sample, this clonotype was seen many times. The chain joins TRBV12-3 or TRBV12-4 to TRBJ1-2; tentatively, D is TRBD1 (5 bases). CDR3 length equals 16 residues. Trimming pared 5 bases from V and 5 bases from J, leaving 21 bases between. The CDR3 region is CASSPSPGLLLYGYTF. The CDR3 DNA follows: TGTGCCAGCAGTCCGAGCCCGGGACTCCTCCTATATGGCTACACCTTC.

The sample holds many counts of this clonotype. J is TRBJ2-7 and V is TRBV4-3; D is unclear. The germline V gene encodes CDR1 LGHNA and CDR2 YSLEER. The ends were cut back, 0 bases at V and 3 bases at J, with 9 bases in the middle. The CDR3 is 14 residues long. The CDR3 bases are TGCGCCAGCAGCCAAGATCCCGTTTACTACGAGCAGTACTTC. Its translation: CASSQDPVYYEQYF.

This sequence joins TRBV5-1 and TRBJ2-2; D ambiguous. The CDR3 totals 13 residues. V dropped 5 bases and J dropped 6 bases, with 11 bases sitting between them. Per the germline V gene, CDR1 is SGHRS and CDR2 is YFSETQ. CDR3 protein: CASRDPLAGELFF. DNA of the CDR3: TGCGCCAGCAGGGACCCACTGGCCGGGGAGCTGTTTTTT.

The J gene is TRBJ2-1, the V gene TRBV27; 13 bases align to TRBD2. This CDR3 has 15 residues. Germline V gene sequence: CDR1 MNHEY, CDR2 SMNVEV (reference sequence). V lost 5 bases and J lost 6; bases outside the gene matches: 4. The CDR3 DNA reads TGTGCCAGCAGTCCCGGGACTAGCGGGGTCAATGAGCAGTTCTTC. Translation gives CASSPGTSGVNEQFF.

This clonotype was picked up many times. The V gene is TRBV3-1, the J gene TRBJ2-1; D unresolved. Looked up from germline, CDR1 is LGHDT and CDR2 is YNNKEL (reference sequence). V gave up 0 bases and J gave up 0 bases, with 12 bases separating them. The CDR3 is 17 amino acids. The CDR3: CASSQDRRMSSYNEQFF. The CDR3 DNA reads TGTGCCAGCAGCCAAGACCGAAGGATGAGCTCCTACAATGAGCAGTTCTTC.

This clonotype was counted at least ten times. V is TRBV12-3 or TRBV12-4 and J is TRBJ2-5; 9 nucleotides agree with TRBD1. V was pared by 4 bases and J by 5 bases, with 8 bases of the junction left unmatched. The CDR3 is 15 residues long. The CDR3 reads CASSWGTGRMETQYF. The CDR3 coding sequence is TGTGCCAGCAGTTGGGGGACAGGGAGGATGGAGACCCAGTACTTC.

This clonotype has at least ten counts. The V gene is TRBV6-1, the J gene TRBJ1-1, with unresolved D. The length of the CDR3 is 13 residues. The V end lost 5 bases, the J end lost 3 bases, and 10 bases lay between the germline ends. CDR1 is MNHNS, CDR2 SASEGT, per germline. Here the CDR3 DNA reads TGTGCCAGCAGTCCTGGGTGGGACACTGAAGCTTTCTTT. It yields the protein CASSPGWDTEAFF.

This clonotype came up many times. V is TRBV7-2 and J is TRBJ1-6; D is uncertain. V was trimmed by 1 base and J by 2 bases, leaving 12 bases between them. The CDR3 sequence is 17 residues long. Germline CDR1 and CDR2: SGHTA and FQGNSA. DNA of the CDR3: TGTGCCAGCAGCTTAGGACGGGCTGGGCCCTATAATTCACCCCTCCACTTT. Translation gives CASSLGRAGPYNSPLHF.

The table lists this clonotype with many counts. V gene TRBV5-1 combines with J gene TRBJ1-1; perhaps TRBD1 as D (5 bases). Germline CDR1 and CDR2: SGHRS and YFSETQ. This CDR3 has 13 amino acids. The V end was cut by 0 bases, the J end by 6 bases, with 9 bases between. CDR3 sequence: CASSLAGFAEAFF. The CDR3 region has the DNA TGCGCCAGCAGCTTGGCAGGGTTCGCTGAAGCTTTCTTT.

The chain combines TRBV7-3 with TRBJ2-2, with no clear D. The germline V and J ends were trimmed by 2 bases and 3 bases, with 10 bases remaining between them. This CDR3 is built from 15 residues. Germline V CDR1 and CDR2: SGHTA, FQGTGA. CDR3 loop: CASSLDGHDTGELFF. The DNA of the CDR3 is TGTGCCAGCAGCTTAGACGGGCATGACACCGGGGAGCTGTTTTTT.

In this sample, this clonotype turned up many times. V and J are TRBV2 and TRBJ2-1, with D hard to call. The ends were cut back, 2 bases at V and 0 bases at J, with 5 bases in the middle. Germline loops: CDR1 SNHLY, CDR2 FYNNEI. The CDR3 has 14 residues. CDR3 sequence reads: CASSEQSSYNEQFF. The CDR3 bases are TGTGCCAGCAGTGAACAGAGCTCCTACAATGAGCAGTTCTTC.

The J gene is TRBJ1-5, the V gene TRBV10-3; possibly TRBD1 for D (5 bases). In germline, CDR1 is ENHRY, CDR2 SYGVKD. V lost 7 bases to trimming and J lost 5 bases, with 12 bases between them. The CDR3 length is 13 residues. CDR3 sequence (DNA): TGTGCCATCAAGGACACGGAATATCAGCCCCAGCATTTT. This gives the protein CAIKDTEYQPQHF.

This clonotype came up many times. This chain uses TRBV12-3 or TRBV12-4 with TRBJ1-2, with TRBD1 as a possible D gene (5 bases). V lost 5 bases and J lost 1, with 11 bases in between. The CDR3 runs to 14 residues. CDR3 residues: CASSKTEDNYGYTF. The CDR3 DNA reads TGTGCCAGCAGTAAGACAGAAGATAACTATGGCTACACCTTC.

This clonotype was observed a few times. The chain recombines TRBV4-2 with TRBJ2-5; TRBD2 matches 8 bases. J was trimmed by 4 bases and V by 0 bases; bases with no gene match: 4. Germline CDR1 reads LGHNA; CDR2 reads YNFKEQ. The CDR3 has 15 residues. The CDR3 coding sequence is TGTGCCAGCAGCCAAGATTACGGGGGGGCAGAGACCCAGTACTTC. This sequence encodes CASSQDYGGAETQYF.

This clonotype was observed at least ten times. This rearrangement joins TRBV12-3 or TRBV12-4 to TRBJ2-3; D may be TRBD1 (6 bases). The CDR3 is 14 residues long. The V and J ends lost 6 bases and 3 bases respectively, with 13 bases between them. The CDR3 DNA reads TGTGCCAGCAGACTCAGGACAGCGACAGATACGCAGTATTTT. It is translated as CASRLRTATDTQYF.

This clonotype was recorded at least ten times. The CDR3 coding sequence is TGCAGTGCTAGTTCCCTGGGTTACGAGCAGTACTTC. Amino acid sequence: CSASSLGYEQYF. J is TRBJ2-7 and V is TRBV20-1; no clear D. Trimming pared 3 bases from V and 4 bases from J, leaving 10 bases between. CDR3 size: 12 residues. Germline V CDR1 and CDR2: DFQATT, SNEGSKA (reference sequence).

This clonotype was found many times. CDR3 region: CASTDRLAAPDTQYF. CDR3 DNA sequence: TGCGCCAGCACCGACAGACTAGCGGCCCCAGATACGCAGTATTTT. The chain employs TRBV5-1 and TRBJ2-3; 9 bases line up with TRBD2. The trim removed 6 bases at V and 4 bases at J, leaving 9 bases unmatched. CDR3 length: 15 amino acids. Looked up from germline, CDR1 is SGHRS and CDR2 is YFSETQ.

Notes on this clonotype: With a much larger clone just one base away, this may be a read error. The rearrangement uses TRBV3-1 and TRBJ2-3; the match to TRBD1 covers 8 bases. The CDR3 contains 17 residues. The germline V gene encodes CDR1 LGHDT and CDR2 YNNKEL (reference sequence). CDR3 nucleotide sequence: TGTGCCAACAGCCAGAGACGCCAGGGGGCGCAAGATTGGACGCAGTATTTT. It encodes CANSQRRQGAQDWTQYF.